A single sample gave rise to the 19 T cell receptor beta chains below, sequenced in a study of T cells expressing NK-cell markers. TCRdb reprocessed the 5' RACE reads and keeps a single row for each CDR3 protein, giving no DNA. This sample contains around 100,000 distinct CDR3 sequences. Sequences were obtained from blood T cells: a sorted CD56 or NKG2C T cell subset, CD4+ or CD8+ T cells, or bulk PBMC T cells (not recorded which). The receptors derive from a woman aged 18-69 years in good health.

The chain couples TRBV27 to TRBJ2-2; there is no DNA to check the TCRdb D call of TRBD2. There are 13 residues in the CDR3. Germline CDR1 reads MNHEY; CDR2 reads SMNVEV (reference sequence). The CDR3 region is CASSAGGPGELFF.

The chain uses TRBV6-5 and TRBJ1-1; there is no DNA to check the TCRdb D call of TRBD1. CDR3 length equals 13 residues. Germline V gene lookup returns CDR1 MNHEY and CDR2 SVGAGI. This chain's CDR3 is CASSLGRGVRAFF.

The gene calls are TRBV20-1 and TRBJ2-2; without DNA, the TCRdb call of TRBD2 cannot be checked. The V gene's germline CDR1 is DFQATT and CDR2 SNEGSKA (reference sequence). The CDR3 is 16 amino acids. CDR3 in amino acids: CSVKGGGGSNTGELFF.

This chain connects TRBV6-1 to TRBJ2-1; TCRdb picks TRBD2, but there is no DNA to check that call. Germline V gene sequence: CDR1 MNHNS, CDR2 SASEGT. This CDR3 contains 14 residues. This CDR3 is CATAAGTSYNEQFF.

The gene calls are TRBV19 and TRBJ1-4; as DNA is missing, the TRBD1 call by TCRdb cannot be tested. The CDR3 totals 13 residues. The germline V gene has CDR1 LNHDA and CDR2 SQIVND (reference sequence). The CDR3 sequence: CASNLGGGEKLFF. The full variable domain, completed using reference TRBV19 and TRBJ1-4, is DGGITQSPKYLFRKEGQNVTLSCEQNLNHDAMYWYRQDPGQGLRLIYYSQIVNDFQKGDIAEGYSVSREKKESFPLTVTSAQKNPTAFYLCASNLGGGEKLFFGSGTQLSVL.

The chain is built from TRBV21-1 and TRBJ2-3; lacking DNA, the TRBD1 call made by TCRdb goes unchecked. TRBV21-1 is reported as a pseudogene. The CDR3 spans 14 residues. The CDR3 sequence: CASSKVGPGDTQYF.

V is TRBV6-5 and J is TRBJ2-2. Per the germline V gene, CDR1 is MNHEY and CDR2 is SVGAGI. This CDR3 has 14 amino acids. The CDR3 region is CASSYSSNAGELFF.

V is TRBV7-6 and J is TRBJ2-1. Germline CDR1 SGHVS, CDR2 FNYEAQ. The CDR3 has 12 residues. CDR3 loop: CASSPPINEQFF.

V and J are TRBV6-2 or TRBV6-3 and TRBJ2-5; TCRdb calls TRBD1, which cannot be checked without DNA. CDR1 is MNHEY and CDR2 is SVGEGT in the germline V gene. The CDR3 extends over 12 amino acids. This chain's CDR3 is CAIGYRQETQYF.

The chain is built from TRBV9 and TRBJ2-5; absent DNA, TCRdb's TRBD1 call cannot be checked. The CDR3 loop spans 13 amino acids. CDR1 SGDLS and CDR2 YYNGEE come from the germline V gene. The CDR3 spells CASSVGGEETQYF.

The J gene is TRBJ2-1, the V gene TRBV7-6; TCRdb proposes TRBD2, but this gene call is untestable without DNA. Germline V lookup: CDR1 SGHVS, CDR2 FNYEAQ. The CDR3 is made up of 14 amino acids. The CDR3 spells CASSLLAGGNEQFF.

The chain recombines TRBV5-1 with TRBJ2-4; absent DNA, TCRdb's TRBD1 call cannot be checked. The CDR3 covers 15 residues. The germline gives CDR1 SGHRS, CDR2 YFSETQ. The CDR3 sequence: CASSLGGAWQNIQYF.

The chain is built from TRBV3-1 and TRBJ1-5. The CDR3 extends over 14 amino acids. Germline CDR1 is LGHDT and CDR2 is YNNKEL (reference sequence). The CDR3 reads CASSQDLEGQPQHF.

The rearrangement links TRBV4-3 to TRBJ2-1; lacking DNA, the TRBD2 call made by TCRdb goes unchecked. The CDR3 runs to 15 residues. The germline V gene encodes CDR1 LGHNA and CDR2 YSLEER. The CDR3 sequence: CASSLGVVAGAGEFF.

The gene calls are TRBV7-2 and TRBJ2-3; TCRdb designates TRBD1, a call that cannot be tested without DNA. Germline V CDR1 and CDR2: SGHTA, FQGNSA. This CDR3 is 14 amino acids long. CDR3 loop: CASYVPGSTDTQYF.

V gene TRBV18 combines with J gene TRBJ2-1. Germline values: CDR1 KGHSH, CDR2 LQKENI. The CDR3 runs to 13 residues. The CDR3 sequence is CASSPDHYNEQFF.

The chain employs TRBV28 and TRBJ2-7; TCRdb calls TRBD2, which cannot be checked without DNA. The CDR3 contains 17 residues. The germline V gene encodes CDR1 MDHEN and CDR2 SYDVKM. CDR3 loop: CASSLVVHGSGSYEQYF.

The chain joins TRBV20-1 to TRBJ2-1; TCRdb's D call of TRBD2 is untestable without DNA. There are 13 residues in the CDR3. Germline V CDR1 and CDR2: DFQATT, SNEGSKA (reference sequence). CDR3 protein: CSARPSGGNEQFF.

The rearrangement uses TRBV4-3 and TRBJ1-1. This CDR3 comprises 17 residues. Germline lookup yields CDR1 LGHNA and CDR2 YSLEER. The CDR3 reads CASSQDSRGIMNTEAFF.